This T cell receptor (beta chain) came from a study of blood T cell repertoires in COVID-19. Turning to the study itself: Samples came from the United States, Italy and Spain, spanning acute and convalescent COVID-19. The analysed material was cDNA or gDNA that came from T cells, B-cell-depleted T cells, or PBMCs.

As originally analysed: Cell counts per sample came from amplifying reference gene primers. The assay was immunoSEQ multiplex PCR, and TCRdb's table has in-frame clones only and misses some. V, J and clone size are those of that table, while D and trimming were read from the DNA. Among approximately 120,000 clones listed, 75% to 85% were seen once. Germline lookup yields CDR1 MNHNY and CDR2 SVGAGI (reference sequence). This CDR3 spans 14 amino acids. Unmatched junction bases numbered 6, after V lost 7 bases and J lost 5 bases. J is TRBJ2-2 and V is TRBV6-6; 8 nucleotides match TRBD1. The sample taken for sequencing was peripheral blood. The sequence came from a woman aged 45 to 65 with acute or convalescent COVID-19. The CDR3 DNA sequence: TGTGCCAGCATTCCAGGGGGCTTGACCGGGGAGCTGTTTTTT. Encoded protein: CASIPGGLTGELFF.